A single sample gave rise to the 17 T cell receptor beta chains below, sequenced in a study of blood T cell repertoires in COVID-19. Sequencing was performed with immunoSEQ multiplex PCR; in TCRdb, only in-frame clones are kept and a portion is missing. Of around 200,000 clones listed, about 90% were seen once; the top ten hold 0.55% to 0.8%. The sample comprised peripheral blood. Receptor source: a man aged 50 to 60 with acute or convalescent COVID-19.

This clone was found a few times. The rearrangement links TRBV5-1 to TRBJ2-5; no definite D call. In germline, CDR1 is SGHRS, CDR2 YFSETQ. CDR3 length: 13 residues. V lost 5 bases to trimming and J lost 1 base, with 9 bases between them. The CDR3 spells CASSFASQETQYF. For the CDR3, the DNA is TGCGCCAGCAGTTTTGCCAGCCAAGAGACCCAGTACTTC.

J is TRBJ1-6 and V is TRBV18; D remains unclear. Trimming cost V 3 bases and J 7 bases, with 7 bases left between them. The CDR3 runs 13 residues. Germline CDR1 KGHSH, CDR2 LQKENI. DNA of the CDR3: TGTGCCAGCTCACCCCTACAGAATTCACCCCTCCACTTT. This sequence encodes CASSPLQNSPLHF.

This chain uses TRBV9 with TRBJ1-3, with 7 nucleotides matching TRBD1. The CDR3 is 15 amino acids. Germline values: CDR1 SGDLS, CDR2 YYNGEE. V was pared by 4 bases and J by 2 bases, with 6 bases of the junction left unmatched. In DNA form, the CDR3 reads TGTGCCAGCAGCTCCGCCAGGGGGACTGGAAACACCATATATTTT. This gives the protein CASSSARGTGNTIYF.

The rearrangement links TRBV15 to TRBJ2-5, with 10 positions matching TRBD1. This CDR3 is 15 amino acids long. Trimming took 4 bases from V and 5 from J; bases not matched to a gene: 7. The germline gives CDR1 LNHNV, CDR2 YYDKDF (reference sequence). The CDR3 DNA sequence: TGTGCCACCAGCACCGGGACAGGGGATTCGGAGACCCAGTACTTC. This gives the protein CATSTGTGDSETQYF.

This CDR3 is CAVSNPTYNEQFF. The DNA of the CDR3 is TGCGCCGTTTCCAATCCTACCTACAATGAGCAGTTCTTC. V usage is TRBV5-1 and J usage is TRBJ2-1; D remains ambiguous. Germline V gene data show CDR1 as SGHRS and CDR2 as YFSETQ. V dropped 10 bases and J dropped 2 bases, with 13 bases sitting between them. This CDR3 spans 13 amino acids.

The CDR3 sequence is CASSQARTGAMNTEAFF. For the CDR3, the DNA is TGCGCCAGCAGCCAAGCCCGGACAGGAGCAATGAACACTGAAGCTTTCTTT. The chain carries TRBV4-1 and TRBJ1-1, with 7 bases lining up with TRBD1. V lost 1 base and J lost 0; bases outside the gene matches: 8. CDR3 size: 17 residues. Per germline, CDR1 MGHRA and CDR2 YSYEKL.

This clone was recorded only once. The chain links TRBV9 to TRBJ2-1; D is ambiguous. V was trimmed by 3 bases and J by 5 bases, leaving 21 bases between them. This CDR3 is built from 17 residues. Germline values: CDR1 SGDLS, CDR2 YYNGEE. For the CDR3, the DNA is TGTGCCAGCAGCGCTACGGTGCGAGCTAGACCTGACAATGAGCAGTTCTTC. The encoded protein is CASSATVRARPDNEQFF.

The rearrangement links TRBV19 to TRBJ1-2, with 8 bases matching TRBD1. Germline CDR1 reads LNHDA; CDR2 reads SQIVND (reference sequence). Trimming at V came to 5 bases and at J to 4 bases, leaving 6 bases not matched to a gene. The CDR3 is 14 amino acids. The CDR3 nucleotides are TGTGCCAGTAGTTCGGGGGACAGGACCTATGGCTACACCTTC. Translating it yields CASSSGDRTYGYTF.

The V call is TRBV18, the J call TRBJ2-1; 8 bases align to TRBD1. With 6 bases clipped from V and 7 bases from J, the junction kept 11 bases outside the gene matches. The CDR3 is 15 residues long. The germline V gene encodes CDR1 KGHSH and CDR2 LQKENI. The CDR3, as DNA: TGTGCCAGCTCGCTCGACAGGGGAATAAGAAATGAGCAGTTCTTC. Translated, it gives CASSLDRGIRNEQFF.

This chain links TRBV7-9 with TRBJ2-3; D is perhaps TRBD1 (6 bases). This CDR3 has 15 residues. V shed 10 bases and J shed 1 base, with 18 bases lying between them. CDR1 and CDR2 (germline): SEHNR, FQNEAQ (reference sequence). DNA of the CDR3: TGTGCCACTACCGATGGGACATCAGGCACAGATACGCAGTATTTT. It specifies CATTDGTSGTDTQYF.

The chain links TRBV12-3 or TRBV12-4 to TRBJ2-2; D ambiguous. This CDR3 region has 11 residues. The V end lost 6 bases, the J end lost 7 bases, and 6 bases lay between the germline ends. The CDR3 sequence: CASRISGELFF. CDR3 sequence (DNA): TGTGCCAGCAGAATCAGCGGGGAGCTGTTTTTT.

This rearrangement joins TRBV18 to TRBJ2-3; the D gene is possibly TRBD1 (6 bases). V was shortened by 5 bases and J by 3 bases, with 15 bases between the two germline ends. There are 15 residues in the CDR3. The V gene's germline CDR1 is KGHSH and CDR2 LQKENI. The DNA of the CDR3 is TGTGCCAGCTCATTAAACAGGGAGAGGACAGATACGCAGTATTTT. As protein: CASSLNRERTDTQYF.

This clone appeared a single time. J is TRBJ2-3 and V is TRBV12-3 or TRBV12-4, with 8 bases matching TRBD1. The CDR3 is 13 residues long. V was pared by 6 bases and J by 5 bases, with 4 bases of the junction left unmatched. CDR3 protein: CASRKQGVDTQYF. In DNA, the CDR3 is TGTGCCAGCAGGAAACAGGGGGTAGATACGCAGTATTTT.

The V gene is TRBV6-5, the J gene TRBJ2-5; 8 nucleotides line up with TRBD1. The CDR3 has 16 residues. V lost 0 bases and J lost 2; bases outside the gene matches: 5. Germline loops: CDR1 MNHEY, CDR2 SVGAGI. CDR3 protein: CASSYSWTGWQETQYF. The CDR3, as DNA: TGTGCCAGCAGTTACTCATGGACAGGGTGGCAAGAGACCCAGTACTTC.

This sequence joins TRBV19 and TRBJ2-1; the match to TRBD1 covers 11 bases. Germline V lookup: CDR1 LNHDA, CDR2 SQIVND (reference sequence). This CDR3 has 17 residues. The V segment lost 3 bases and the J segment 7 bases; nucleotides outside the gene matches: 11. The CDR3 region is CASSMDQGQGARNEQFF. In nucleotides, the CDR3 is TGTGCCAGTAGTATGGATCAAGGACAGGGGGCGCGGAATGAGCAGTTCTTC. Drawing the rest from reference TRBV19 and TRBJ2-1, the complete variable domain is DGGITQSPKYLFRKEGQNVTLSCEQNLNHDAMYWYRQDPGQGLRLIYYSQIVNDFQKGDIAEGYSVSREKKESFPLTVTSAQKNPTAFYLCASSMDQGQGARNEQFFGPGTRLTVL.

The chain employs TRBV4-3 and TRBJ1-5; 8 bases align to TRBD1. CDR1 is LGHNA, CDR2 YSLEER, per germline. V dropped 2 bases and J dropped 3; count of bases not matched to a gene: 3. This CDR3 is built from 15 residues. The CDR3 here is CASSQQQGDNQPQHF. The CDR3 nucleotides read TGCGCCAGCAGCCAACAACAGGGGGACAATCAGCCCCAGCATTTT.

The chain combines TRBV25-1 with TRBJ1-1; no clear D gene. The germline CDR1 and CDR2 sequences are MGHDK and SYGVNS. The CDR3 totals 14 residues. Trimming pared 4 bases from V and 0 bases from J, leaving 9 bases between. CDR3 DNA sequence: TGTGCCAGCAGTGCCGGACTGATGAACACTGAAGCTTTCTTT. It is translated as CASSAGLMNTEAFF. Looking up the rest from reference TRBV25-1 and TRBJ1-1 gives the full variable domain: EADIYQTPRYLVIGTGKKITLECSQTMGHDKMYWYQQDPGMELHLIHYSYGVNSTEKGDLSSESTVSRIRTEHFPLTLESARPSHTSQYLCASSAGLMNTEAFFGQGTRLTVV.